One and the same sample provided the 31 T cell receptor beta chains below, sequenced in a study of technical replicates of blood from a handful of donors. Using immunoSEQ multiplex PCR, the repertoire was profiled, and TCRdb retains in-frame clones only, with some absent. The repertoire holds around 80,000 clones, with roughly 90% as singletons. Sequenced input: T cells isolated from PBMCs. These receptors came from a human donor in good health.

In its sample, this clone was seen once. This chain's CDR3 is CASSLTGQGGYEQFF. CDR3 DNA sequence: TGTGCCAGCAGCTTAACGGGACAGGGGGGGTATGAGCAGTTCTTC. The rearrangement joins TRBV13 to TRBJ2-1; 11 nucleotides agree with TRBD1. The CDR3 contains 15 residues. V dropped 2 bases and J dropped 8; count of bases not matched to a gene: 5. Germline assignment: CDR1 PRHDT and CDR2 FYEKMQ (reference sequence).

The rearrangement uses TRBV6-5 and TRBJ2-7; 8 positions match TRBD2. Losses at the gene ends were 6 bases for V and 3 bases for J; bases not matched to a gene: 10. The CDR3 spans 15 residues. From germline, CDR1 is MNHEY and CDR2 SVGAGI. CDR3 protein: CASRPILAVYYEQYF. The CDR3 DNA is TGTGCCAGCAGACCTATACTAGCGGTCTACTACGAGCAGTACTTC.

The chain uses TRBV11-2 and TRBJ2-7; 7 bases map to TRBD2. With 3 bases clipped from V and 0 bases from J, the junction kept 5 bases outside the gene matches. The germline V gene has CDR1 SGHAT and CDR2 FQNNGV. This CDR3 spans 15 amino acids. The CDR3 spells CASSFTGGSSYEQYF. As DNA, the CDR3 is TGTGCCAGCAGCTTCACTGGCGGGAGCTCCTACGAGCAGTACTTC.

The chain has TRBV4-2 and TRBJ2-7; 8 bases map to TRBD1. CDR1 is LGHNA and CDR2 is YNFKEQ in the germline V gene. After removal of 3 bases from V and 2 bases from J, the junction contained 6 bases not matched to a gene. The CDR3 has 15 residues. The CDR3 reads CASSHRQGYPYEQYF. The CDR3 DNA follows: TGTGCCAGCAGCCATAGACAGGGGTACCCCTACGAGCAGTACTTC.

This clone was picked up one time. The rearrangement joins TRBV9 to TRBJ1-2, with 7 bases that match TRBD1. CDR1 is SGDLS and CDR2 is YYNGEE in the germline V gene. The length of the CDR3 is 15 residues. The ends lost 5 bases at V and 6 bases at J; junction bases unmatched: 13. DNA for the CDR3: TGTGCCAGCAGTGCTACCGGGACAGAATTTCATGGCTACACCTTC. Its protein is CASSATGTEFHGYTF.

The table lists this clone with a count of one. The chain joins TRBV6-5 to TRBJ2-7, with 12 bases lining up with TRBD1. Trimming removed 2 bases from V and 5 bases from J; junction bases left unmatched: 4. Germline assignment: CDR1 MNHEY and CDR2 SVGAGI. CDR3 length: 15 amino acids. The CDR3 protein is CASSYKGTGGNEQYF. In nucleotides, the CDR3 is TGTGCCAGCAGTTACAAGGGGACAGGGGGCAACGAGCAGTACTTC.

The CDR3: CASSLLAVQAYEQYF. Written as DNA, the CDR3 is TGTGCCAGCAGTTTACTGGCAGTTCAAGCCTACGAGCAGTACTTC. The gene calls are TRBV28 and TRBJ2-7; the D is unclear. Trimming removed 2 bases from V and 2 bases from J, with 13 bases in between. The CDR3 covers 15 residues. Looked up from germline, CDR1 is MDHEN and CDR2 is SYDVKM.

On this clone: An end of the junction does not agree with germline; a read error may underlie this. V gene TRBV7-7 combines with J gene TRBJ1-4; D is undetermined. The CDR3 length is 13 residues. Germline V CDR1 and CDR2: SSHAT, FNYEAQ (reference sequence). For the CDR3, the DNA is TGTGCTAGCAGCCCGGGATTTAATGAAAAACTGTTTTTT. This gives the protein CASSPGFNEKLFF.

The chain employs TRBV4-1 and TRBJ1-5, with a weak D call TRBD1 (5 bases). The CDR3 is 14 residues long. Germline lookup yields CDR1 MGHRA and CDR2 YSYEKL. The V gene lost 4 bases and the J gene lost 2 bases, with 9 bases spanning the gap. CDR3 in DNA: TGCGCCAGCAGCCTCGTACAGGGCAATCAGCCCCAGCATTTT. As protein: CASSLVQGNQPQHF.

This clone appeared a single time. The rearrangement joins TRBV9 to TRBJ2-2; D perhaps matches TRBD2 (5 bases). CDR3 length equals 16 residues. The germline V gene has CDR1 SGDLS and CDR2 YYNGEE. V was cut by 2 bases and J by 1 base, with 12 bases left in between. CDR3 sequence reads: CASSVGSGMNTGELFF. In DNA, the CDR3 is TGTGCCAGCAGCGTGGGAAGCGGCATGAACACCGGGGAGCTGTTTTTT.

The table lists this clone with a count of one. The V gene is TRBV7-2, the J gene TRBJ2-1; TRBD2 matches at 7 bases. Per the germline V gene, CDR1 is SGHTA and CDR2 is FQGNSA. This CDR3 is built from 14 residues. J was trimmed by 5 bases and V by 2 bases; bases with no gene match: 3. In DNA form, the CDR3 reads TGTGCCAGCAGCTTACTAGCGGAAAACAATGAGCAGTTCTTC. Protein: CASSLLAENNEQFF.

This clone is a singleton in its sample. V usage is TRBV10-3 and J usage is TRBJ2-7; 9 positions match TRBD1. Trimming took 10 bases from V and 3 from J; bases not matched to a gene: 10. This CDR3 region has 14 residues. In germline, CDR1 is ENHRY, CDR2 SYGVKD. CDR3 DNA: TGTGCCACCATGGACAGGGGATGGGGCTACGAGCAGTACTTC. Residues: CATMDRGWGYEQYF.

The chain uses TRBV28 and TRBJ2-1; 7 bases are shared with TRBD1. The CDR3 spans 13 residues. V lost 5 bases, J lost 10 bases, and 8 bases stayed unmatched. Germline assignment: CDR1 MDHEN and CDR2 SYDVKM. CDR3 region: CASSPIATGEQFF. CDR3 bases: TGTGCCAGCAGTCCCATCGCGACAGGGGAGCAGTTCTTC.

The rearrangement joins TRBV6-1 to TRBJ2-1, with 7 nucleotides matching TRBD2. The trim removed 0 bases at V and 4 bases at J, leaving 6 bases unmatched. The CDR3 consists of 16 residues. In germline, CDR1 is MNHNS, CDR2 SASEGT. The CDR3 loop reads CASSEALGRVYNEQFF. The DNA of the CDR3 is TGTGCCAGCAGTGAAGCCTTGGGGAGGGTTTACAATGAGCAGTTCTTC.

The rearrangement links TRBV6-6 to TRBJ2-7; D uncertain. Trimming stripped 0 bases from V and 1 base from J, with 10 bases between. This CDR3 contains 15 residues. Germline V gene sequence: CDR1 MNHNY, CDR2 SVGAGI (reference sequence). CDR3 coding DNA: TGTGCCAGCAGTTACTCCCAGTCAGTTTCCTACGAGCAGTACTTC. It codes for CASSYSQSVSYEQYF.

This clone appeared once. V is TRBV7-8 and J is TRBJ2-3, with 7 bases that match TRBD1. CDR1 and CDR2 from the germline V gene are SGHVS and FQNEAQ. The CDR3 covers 18 residues. V was pared by 2 bases and J by 0 bases, with 11 bases of the junction left unmatched. The CDR3 region has the DNA TGTGCCAGCAGCTTAACCCGACAGGGTACTACTAGCACAGATACGCAGTATTTT. It codes for CASSLTRQGTTSTDTQYF.

The chain couples TRBV7-3 to TRBJ2-7; TRBD1 is a possible D gene (6 bases). Per the germline V gene, CDR1 is SGHTA and CDR2 is FQGTGA. Trimming pared 0 bases from V and 2 bases from J, leaving 17 bases between. The CDR3 contains 17 residues. The CDR3 DNA is TGTGCCAGCAGCTTAACCGGGGACACTCGAGCCCCCTACGAGCAGTACTTC. Amino acid sequence: CASSLTGDTRAPYEQYF.

The rearrangement joins TRBV4-1 to TRBJ2-7, with 9 bases matching TRBD2. Germline CDR1 is MGHRA and CDR2 is YSYEKL. The CDR3 has 15 residues. The junction had 6 bases not matched to a gene; V was cut back by 1 base and J by 5 bases. CDR3 sequence: CASSQVGGRADEQYF. DNA for the CDR3: TGCGCCAGCAGCCAAGTCGGCGGGAGGGCCGACGAGCAGTACTTC.

This chain joins TRBV19 and TRBJ2-2; TRBD1 matches 7 bases. V was pared by 6 bases and J by 3 bases, with 4 bases of the junction left unmatched. Germline values: CDR1 LNHDA, CDR2 SQIVND (reference sequence). This CDR3 has 14 amino acids. This CDR3 reads CASSPDRDTGELFF. CDR3 DNA sequence: TGTGCCAGTAGCCCCGACAGGGACACCGGGGAGCTGTTTTTT.

This clone appeared once. The V and J genes are TRBV7-9 and TRBJ2-7; D is unresolved. V was pared by 1 base and J by 6 bases, with 10 bases between. The CDR3 sequence is 13 residues long. Germline assignment: CDR1 SEHNR and CDR2 FQNEAQ (reference sequence). CDR3 DNA sequence: TGTGCCAGCAGCTTAGGCCCTAGTAGCGAGCAGTACTTC. This translates into CASSLGPSSEQYF.

This clone was recorded a few times. V is TRBV20-1 and J is TRBJ1-1; tentatively, D is TRBD1 (6 bases). Germline V lookup: CDR1 DFQATT, CDR2 SNEGSKA (reference sequence). V shed 4 bases and J shed 4 bases, with 7 bases lying between them. The CDR3 runs to 11 residues. This CDR3 is CSATQGTEAFF. CDR3 nucleotides: TGCAGTGCTACACAGGGCACTGAAGCTTTCTTT.

The CDR3 sequence: CAISRNTGELFF. As DNA, the CDR3 is TGTGCCATCAGCAGGAACACCGGGGAGCTGTTTTTT. V gene TRBV10-3 combines with J gene TRBJ2-2; D is unresolved. V dropped 6 bases and J dropped 1 base, with 3 bases sitting between them. Germline CDR1 is ENHRY and CDR2 is SYGVKD. The CDR3 sequence is 12 residues long.

This chain links TRBV27 with TRBJ2-1; D remains ambiguous. The V end lost 6 bases, the J end lost 7 bases, and 7 bases lay between the germline ends. Germline V gene lookup returns CDR1 MNHEY and CDR2 SMNVEV (reference sequence). The CDR3 sequence is 11 residues long. This chain's CDR3 is CASSSLNEQFF. DNA for the CDR3: TGTGCCAGCAGCTCTCTGAATGAGCAGTTCTTC.

The V gene is TRBV5-1, the J gene TRBJ2-7; a possible D gene is TRBD1 (5 bases). This CDR3 contains 14 residues. Germline CDR1 SGHRS, CDR2 YFSETQ. Trimming removed 0 bases from V and 1 base from J, with 8 bases in between. CDR3 sequence reads: CASSLARASYEQYF. The CDR3 DNA follows: TGCGCCAGCAGCTTGGCCAGGGCGTCCTACGAGCAGTACTTC.

This clone was seen once. This chain joins TRBV7-3 and TRBJ2-1, with TRBD2 matching over 8 bases. The CDR3 loop spans 15 amino acids. CDR1 is SGHTA and CDR2 is FQGTGA in the germline V gene. J lost 7 bases, V lost 3 bases, and 8 bases had no gene match. The chain's CDR3 is CASSFTGGPKNEQFF. The DNA for the CDR3 is TGTGCCAGCAGCTTTACGGGAGGGCCGAAAAATGAGCAGTTCTTC.

The chain recombines TRBV28 with TRBJ2-5, with TRBD2 as a possible D gene (5 bases). The V end was cut by 6 bases, the J end by 2 bases, with 16 bases between. Looked up from germline, CDR1 is MDHEN and CDR2 is SYDVKM. This CDR3 comprises 15 residues. The CDR3 here is CASSHLLGYQETQYF. The CDR3 DNA reads TGTGCCAGCAGCCACCTACTAGGCTATCAAGAGACCCAGTACTTC.

The V and J genes are TRBV15 and TRBJ2-2, with 13 bases matching TRBD2. V gave up 4 bases and J gave up 5 bases; unmatched junction bases: 4. CDR1 is LNHNV, CDR2 YYDKDF, per germline (reference sequence). This CDR3 contains 16 residues. As DNA, the CDR3 is TGTGCCACCAGCAAAGGACTAGCGGGAGATACCGGGGAGCTGTTTTTT. It yields the protein CATSKGLAGDTGELFF.

This chain uses TRBV7-4 with TRBJ2-7; the match to TRBD1 covers 8 bases. The V segment lost 1 base and the J segment 1 base; nucleotides outside the gene matches: 12. Germline-derived CDR1 and CDR2 are SGHVT and SQSDAQ. The CDR3 has 18 amino acids. CDR3 in amino acids: CASSLGAPSRTGSYEQYF. The CDR3 DNA follows: TGTGCCAGCAGCTTAGGGGCCCCGAGCAGGACAGGGTCCTACGAGCAGTACTTC.

This chain's CDR3 is CASSYSRGDNEQFF. For the CDR3, the DNA is TGTGCCAGCAGTTACTCGAGAGGAGACAATGAGCAGTTCTTC. V is TRBV6-5 and J is TRBJ2-1; D gene unclear. Germline-derived CDR1 and CDR2 are MNHEY and SVGAGI. Trimming cost V 0 bases and J 5 bases, with 8 bases left between them. CDR3 size: 14 residues.

This clone has just one count. The rearrangement joins TRBV5-1 to TRBJ2-2; maybe TRBD1 (6 bases). Germline-derived CDR1 and CDR2 are SGHRS and YFSETQ. This CDR3 spans 14 amino acids. Trimming took off 3 bases at V and 6 bases at J, with 12 bases between the two ends. CDR3 amino acids: CASSYREGPGELFF. DNA for the CDR3: TGCGCCAGCAGCTACAGGGAAGGACCCGGGGAGCTGTTTTTT.

The genes are TRBV6-4 and TRBJ2-1; the D gene is possibly TRBD2 (5 bases). This CDR3 comprises 14 residues. CDR1 is MRHNA and CDR2 is SNTAGT in the germline V gene. Trimming took 9 bases from V and 4 from J, leaving 16 bases between them. CDR3 protein: CASLAKVQYNEQFF. The DNA of the CDR3 is TGTGCCAGTCTAGCTAAAGTTCAGTACAATGAGCAGTTCTTC.